The 9 T cell receptor beta chains in this list originate from one sample, sequenced in a study of T cell changes during pregnancy in multiple sclerosis. Profiled with immunoSEQ multiplex PCR; TCRdb holds only in-frame clones, not every one. The profile covers fewer than 80,000 clones, with about 89% appearing a single time and more than 0.8% taken by the ten largest. The sample in question was peripheral blood, obtained in the first trimester of pregnancy. The receptors were gathered from a female donor in good health, enrolled as a control in a pregnancy study.

V is TRBV28 and J is TRBJ2-1; 10 bases align to TRBD2. With 7 bases clipped from V and 6 bases from J, the junction kept 9 bases outside the gene matches. The CDR3 has 15 amino acids. CDR1 and CDR2 (germline): MDHEN, SYDVKM. CDR3 residues: CASKATSGRPNEQFF. CDR3 bases: TGTGCCAGCAAGGCGACTAGCGGGCGCCCCAATGAGCAGTTCTTC.

J is TRBJ2-3 and V is TRBV7-8; 10 bases map to TRBD2. The CDR3 totals 17 residues. Losses at the gene ends were 5 bases for V and 6 bases for J; bases not matched to a gene: 14. CDR1 SGHVS and CDR2 FQNEAQ come from the germline V gene. The CDR3 loop reads CASSVRQREGRNDTQYF. CDR3 DNA: TGTGCCAGCAGCGTGAGACAGCGGGAGGGCCGGAATGATACGCAGTATTTT.

CDR3 region: CASRRSGPTYEQYF. CDR3 sequence (DNA): TGTGCCAGCAGGAGAAGCGGGCCCACCTACGAGCAGTACTTC. The rearrangement joins TRBV2 to TRBJ2-7; TRBD2 is a possible D gene (6 bases). The germline V gene encodes CDR1 SNHLY and CDR2 FYNNEI. Trimming took 6 bases from V and 2 from J, leaving 14 bases between them. The CDR3 consists of 14 residues.

The chain recombines TRBV5-8 with TRBJ1-4; D is uncertain. The CDR3 has 15 residues. CDR1 SGHTS and CDR2 YDEGEE come from the germline V gene. Trimming pared 1 base from V and 8 bases from J, leaving 15 bases between. In nucleotides, the CDR3 is TGTGCCAGCAGCTTGTCGGATACCAACGGGGAAAAACTGTTTTTT. This sequence encodes CASSLSDTNGEKLFF.

The chain links TRBV2 to TRBJ1-5, with a weak D call TRBD1 (6 bases). The CDR3 extends over 13 amino acids. Deletions cut 7 bases from V and 4 bases from J, with 11 bases between. Germline loops: CDR1 SNHLY, CDR2 FYNNEI. The CDR3 bases are TGTGCCAGCATGAGGGACACAAATCAGCCCCAGCATTTT. Translating it yields CASMRDTNQPQHF.

The chain recombines TRBV6-5 with TRBJ2-1; TRBD1 aligns across 9 bases. The V gene end was trimmed by 6 bases and the J gene end by 6 bases; junction bases not matched to a gene: 9. Germline loops: CDR1 MNHEY, CDR2 SVGAGI. The CDR3 has 15 amino acids. DNA for the CDR3: TGTGCCAGCAGACTCGACAGGGGGAAGGTCAATGAGCAGTTCTTC. This encodes CASRLDRGKVNEQFF.

The chain carries TRBV5-4 and TRBJ2-1; 10 nucleotides agree with TRBD1. CDR1 is SGHNT, CDR2 YYREEE, per germline (reference sequence). CDR3 size: 15 residues. The V gene end was trimmed by 2 bases and the J gene end by 2 bases; junction bases not matched to a gene: 1. For the CDR3, the DNA is TGTGCCAGCAGCTTCGGACAGGGGGCCTACAATGAGCAGTTCTTC. It encodes CASSFGQGAYNEQFF.

The J gene is TRBJ2-7, the V gene TRBV2; TRBD2 matches 8 bases. Looked up from germline, CDR1 is SNHLY and CDR2 is FYNNEI. This CDR3 is built from 17 residues. Unmatched junction bases numbered 12, after V lost 4 bases and J lost 1 base. The CDR3 loop reads CASSVGSGGVSSYEQYF. DNA for the CDR3: TGTGCCAGCAGTGTAGGAAGCGGGGGCGTAAGTTCCTACGAGCAGTACTTC. The full variable domain, completed using reference TRBV2 and TRBJ2-7, is EPEVTQTPSHQVTQMGQEVILRCVPISNHLYFYWYRQILGQKVEFLVSFYNNEISEKSEIFDDQFSVERPDGSNFTLKIRSTKLEDSAMYFCASSVGSGGVSSYEQYFGPGTRLTVT.

This chain joins TRBV28 and TRBJ1-1; 8 bases line up with TRBD1. Germline-derived CDR1 and CDR2 are MDHEN and SYDVKM. J lost 6 bases, V lost 6 bases, and 6 bases had no gene match. This CDR3 is 13 amino acids long. CDR3 nucleotides: TGTGCCAGCAGGCCACAGGGGGTATCTGAAGCTTTCTTT. This gives the protein CASRPQGVSEAFF.